The 11 T cell receptor beta chains below all came from one sample that was sequenced in a study of T cells after yellow fever vaccination (dated by TCRdb to the late 2010s). The intended sense of this specimen's treatment or condition label: live attenuated yellow fever vaccine strain. Library construction relied on 5' RACE. Sequencing was carried out with an Illumina HiSeq 2500. In TCRdb, the public reads were trimmed at Q25 with fastp and aligned with MiXCR, with productive beta chains retained. Each CDR3 protein gets just one entry, which takes the most common genes and DNA from the rows behind it. The sample records about 360,000 distinct CDR3 sequences, around 6.5% of which are singletons. About 15% of the sample is in the top ten clones. Sequencing used PBMCs, obtained 5 days after the yellow fever booster vaccination. These receptors were taken from a man younger than 40 who received the YFV17D yellow fever vaccine.

The rearrangement links TRBV7-3 to TRBJ2-1; TRBD1 is a possible D gene (6 bases). Per the germline V gene, CDR1 is SGHTA and CDR2 is FQGTGA. V dropped 6 bases and J dropped 9 bases, with 18 bases sitting between them. This CDR3 is 14 amino acids long. Here the CDR3 reads CASRRGQYRGEQFF. The CDR3 DNA sequence: TGTGCCAGCAGGCGAGGACAGTACCGTGGTGAGCAGTTCTTC.

This clonotype was picked up a small number of times. The genes are TRBV7-9 and TRBJ2-2; D is unclear. Looked up from germline, CDR1 is SEHNR and CDR2 is FQNEAQ (reference sequence). The CDR3 runs to 12 residues. V lost 8 bases, J lost 6 bases, and 10 bases lay in between. CDR3 nucleotide sequence: TGTGCCAGCCTACGGATTCCCGGGGAGCTGTTTTTT. Translation: CASLRIPGELFF.

In this sample, this clonotype turned up many times. This chain uses TRBV6-5 with TRBJ2-7; D not certain. This CDR3 contains 12 residues. The germline gives CDR1 MNHEY, CDR2 SVGAGI. Trimming cost V 6 bases and J 7 bases, with 13 bases left between them. The DNA of the CDR3 is TGTGCCAGCAGCCTCGACTTGGTGGAGCAGTACTTC. This encodes CASSLDLVEQYF.

This clonotype has more than one count but fewer than ten. V and J are TRBV20-1 and TRBJ1-5; D not certain. CDR3 size: 16 residues. Germline lookup yields CDR1 DFQATT and CDR2 SNEGSKA (reference sequence). The V end lost 1 base, the J end lost 3 bases, and 16 bases lay between the germline ends. The CDR3 sequence: CSARVSSRSLNQPQHF. The CDR3 DNA reads TGCAGTGCTAGAGTATCAAGTAGGAGTCTCAATCAGCCCCAGCATTTT.

This clonotype occurred many times. V gene TRBV5-1 combines with J gene TRBJ2-3; TRBD1 might be the D (6 bases). Looked up from germline, CDR1 is SGHRS and CDR2 is YFSETQ. The CDR3 covers 14 residues. The V and J ends lost 4 bases and 0 bases respectively, with 9 bases between them. The CDR3 nucleotides read TGCGCCAGCAGCGTCGGACAGAGCACAGATACGCAGTATTTT. Its translation: CASSVGQSTDTQYF.

J is TRBJ2-1 and V is TRBV5-4, with 8 bases aligning to TRBD2. The CDR3 is 14 amino acids. Unmatched junction bases numbered 2, after V lost 0 bases and J lost 6 bases. CDR1 and CDR2 from the germline V gene are SGHNT and YYREEE (reference sequence). CDR3 loop: CASSLGTSLNEQFF. CDR3 bases: TGTGCCAGCAGCTTGGGGACTAGCCTCAATGAGCAGTTCTTC. The whole variable domain, remainder taken from reference TRBV5-4 and TRBJ2-1, is ETGVTQSPTHLIKTRGQQVTLRCSSQSGHNTVSWYQQALGQGPQFIFQYYREEENGRGNFPPRFSGLQFPNYSSELNVNALELDDSALYLCASSLGTSLNEQFFGPGTRLTVL.

The V and J genes are TRBV20-1 and TRBJ2-2; 9 bases match TRBD2. Germline-derived CDR1 and CDR2 are DFQATT and SNEGSKA (reference sequence). The CDR3 loop spans 15 amino acids. The V segment lost 6 bases and the J segment 2 bases; nucleotides outside the gene matches: 7. The CDR3 DNA reads TGCAGTGCCACGACTAGCGGAGCCAACACCGGGGAGCTGTTTTTT. It translates to CSATTSGANTGELFF.

In its sample, this clonotype was seen many times. The genes are TRBV5-1 and TRBJ1-6; 7 positions agree with TRBD1. Germline V gene sequence: CDR1 SGHRS, CDR2 YFSETQ. The CDR3 covers 15 residues. V shed 3 bases, J shed 5 bases, and the junction held 5 bases outside the gene matches. This CDR3 is CASSYGTADNSPLHF. For the CDR3, the DNA is TGCGCCAGCAGCTATGGGACAGCTGATAATTCACCCCTCCACTTT. The variable domain in full, completed from reference TRBV5-1 and TRBJ1-6, reads KAGVTQTPRYLIKTRGQQVTLSCSPISGHRSVSWYQQTPGQGLQFLFEYFSETQRNKGNFPGRFSGRQFSNSRSEMNVSTLELGDSALYLCASSYGTADNSPLHFGNGTRLTVT.

This clonotype was recorded many times. The rearrangement links TRBV20-1 to TRBJ2-1, with TRBD1 matching 10 bases. This CDR3 has 14 residues. Germline V gives CDR1 DFQATT, CDR2 SNEGSKA (reference sequence). The V and J ends lost 0 bases and 9 bases, in that order; junction bases with no gene match: 5. The chain's CDR3 is CSARDMGQGSEQFF. In nucleotides, the CDR3 is TGCAGTGCTAGAGATATGGGACAGGGGAGTGAGCAGTTCTTC.

This clonotype appeared many times. The chain links TRBV28 to TRBJ2-3, with D unresolved. V lost 8 bases and J 4 bases, leaving 10 bases between the germline ends. This CDR3 has 12 amino acids. From germline, CDR1 is MDHEN and CDR2 SYDVKM. The CDR3 nucleotides read TGTGCCAGCGGGATCTCGGCAGATACGCAGTATTTT. Its protein is CASGISADTQYF.

The chain is built from TRBV6-1 and TRBJ2-1, with D tentatively TRBD2 (6 bases). Germline CDR1 MNHNS, CDR2 SASEGT. CDR3 length: 14 residues. V dropped 8 bases and J dropped 6 bases, with 17 bases sitting between them. CDR3 residues: CASWRDSGPNEQFF. The CDR3 DNA reads as TGTGCCAGCTGGAGGGACTCAGGCCCCAATGAGCAGTTCTTC.